This section outlines one T cell receptor beta chain sequence together with its context. Its specificity is not known. The sample belongs to a study of shared clonotypes between healthy human individuals. Naive CD8 cells were CD45RO-negative, positively selected for CCR7, excluding terminally differentiated effector memory CD45RA+ cells. CDR3 length: 16 amino acids. J was trimmed by 2 bases and V by 5 bases; bases with no gene match: 8. The V gene's germline CDR1 is SGHTA and CDR2 FQGTGA. Each subset's genomic DNA was shared equally among a number of immunoSEQ plates. Under the authors' procedure: Filtering differed for immunoSEQ, which gave only junction sequences without quality scores. Assay: immunoSEQ multiplex PCR; the TCRdb copy retains only in-frame clones and omits some. The V and J calls and the clone size are those of that table, but D and trimming were determined from the DNA. Seen here are about 680,000 clones, under 95% observed once, and the top ten hold approximately 24%.

General study findings and limits: Sharing across a few donors was seen in 4.5% to 6.5% of naive CD4 clonotypes.

This TCR was sampled from a man aged 25 to 40 in good health. The sequenced sample consisted of naive CD8+ T cells sorted from blood. The J gene is TRBJ2-3, the V gene TRBV7-3; 9 bases align to TRBD2. The CDR3 DNA is TGTGCCAGCAGCCTGTGGGCGGGAGGGGCCACAGATACGCAGTATTTT. Its translation is CASSLWAGGATDTQYF.